The clone carrying this T cell receptor beta chain is deemed medium-sized. Its cognate antigen is unknown. TCRdb keeps only in-frame clones here, not all; method: immunoSEQ multiplex PCR. The table shows over 450,000 clones, with 80% to 90% occurring only once. Germline CDR1 and CDR2: MDHEN and SYDVKM. The V end lost 3 bases, the J end lost 0 bases, and 12 bases lay between the germline ends. This CDR3 is 16 amino acids long. The sample's treatment: around 19 received Ad26.COV2.S at low or high dose, single or two shots; roughly 5 received placebo; per-sample allocation not given. Samples were taken on day 63 after the first vaccine or placebo injection. These data are taken from a study of Ad26.COV2.S vaccination and SARS-CoV-2 variants. Study overall: Enrolled in COV1001, the donor was in the Ad26.COV2.S trial arm, which received the vaccine. Study outcomes and limitations: Measurement of non-spike TCR breadth gave similar results in vaccine and placebo recipients.

The source is a person between 18 and 65 years old who received the Ad26.COV2.S COVID-19 vaccine or a placebo. V usage is TRBV28 and J usage is TRBJ1-5; a possible D gene is TRBD1 (5 bases). The material was peripheral blood, obtained in a trial of Ad26.COV2.S vaccine versus placebo. The CDR3 sequence is CASSLGETYSNQPQHF. In DNA, the CDR3 is TGTGCCAGCAGTTTGGGGGAGACGTATAGCAATCAGCCCCAGCATTTT.